The 14 T cell receptor beta chains presented below share a single source sample, sequenced in a study of response to subunit inactivated influenza vaccine. TCRdb reprocessed the RT-PCR reads via MiXCR and lists one record per CDR3 protein. The repertoire holds 500,000 to 600,000 distinct CDR3 sequences, with approximately 13% as singletons. The sample in question was PBMCs from blood, obtained roughly 47 days after vaccination. The receptor source for this set is a man aged 50-59 years who received an inactivated influenza vaccine.

The rearrangement joins TRBV27 to TRBJ1-5; a possible D gene is TRBD1 (6 bases). Per the germline V gene, CDR1 is MNHEY and CDR2 is SMNVEV (reference sequence). Between the trimmed V and J ends, which lost 4 bases and 6 bases, there was a span of 19 bases. This CDR3 has 16 amino acids. CDR3 in DNA: TGTGCCAGCAGTTCGACTCGGGGGGCCGGCTCTCAGCCCCAGCATTTT. The encoded protein is CASSSTRGAGSQPQHF.

This clonotype has more than one count but fewer than ten. This chain uses TRBV9 with TRBJ2-7; D remains unclear. The CDR3 extends over 13 amino acids. CDR1 is SGDLS, CDR2 YYNGEE, per germline. V lost 4 bases to trimming and J lost 6 bases, with 14 bases between them. The CDR3 DNA follows: TGTGCCAGCAGCTTAGGCATGGTCACCGAGCAGTACTTC. It codes for CASSLGMVTEQYF.

In its sample, this clonotype was seen a few times. The chain uses TRBV20-1 and TRBJ2-7, with no clear D. This CDR3 is 14 amino acids long. Trimming took off 2 bases at V and 3 bases at J, with 14 bases between the two ends. Germline loops: CDR1 DFQATT, CDR2 SNEGSKA (reference sequence). The DNA of the CDR3 is TGCAGTGCTAGATTCCGAGCCGGCCTCTACGAGCAGTACTTC. It codes for CSARFRAGLYEQYF.

This clonotype occurred a few times. J is TRBJ2-7 and V is TRBV28; D perhaps matches TRBD2 (5 bases). This CDR3 contains 14 residues. Germline loops: CDR1 MDHEN, CDR2 SYDVKM. Trimming removed 3 bases from V and 2 bases from J, with 11 bases in between. This CDR3 is CASSFGGLAYEQYF. The CDR3 DNA is TGTGCCAGCAGTTTTGGCGGGTTGGCCTACGAGCAGTACTTC.

The rearrangement joins TRBV29-1 to TRBJ2-7, with 10 bases matching TRBD1. This CDR3 contains 13 residues. After removal of 8 bases from V and 3 bases from J, the junction contained 7 bases not matched to a gene. Germline V lookup: CDR1 SQVTM, CDR2 ANQGSEA. The CDR3: CSTRGTGDYEQYF. CDR3 sequence (DNA): TGCAGCACTAGAGGGACAGGGGACTACGAGCAGTACTTC.

V is TRBV10-3 and J is TRBJ2-2, with D maybe TRBD1 (5 bases). The CDR3 covers 15 residues. Germline CDR1 is ENHRY and CDR2 is SYGVKD. The V end lost 6 bases, the J end lost 0 bases, and 11 bases lay between the germline ends. As DNA, the CDR3 is TGTGCCATCAGCGATTCGACAGCGAACACCGGGGAGCTGTTTTTT. As protein: CAISDSTANTGELFF.

This clonotype occurred many times. V usage is TRBV20-1 and J usage is TRBJ2-1; no clear D gene. V gave up 2 bases and J gave up 0 bases, with 20 bases separating them. CDR1 and CDR2 from the germline V gene are DFQATT and SNEGSKA (reference sequence). The CDR3 has 18 amino acids. The CDR3 bases are TGCAGTGCTAGACCCCAGTTTCTGGGTCTGGGCTCCTACAATGAGCAGTTCTTC. This encodes CSARPQFLGLGSYNEQFF.

The chain is built from TRBV5-1 and TRBJ2-1; 11 nucleotides line up with TRBD2. The CDR3 runs to 14 residues. V was clipped by 0 bases and J by 8 bases; unmatched bases: 1. The V gene's germline CDR1 is SGHRS and CDR2 YFSETQ. In nucleotides, the CDR3 is TGCGCCAGCAGCTTGGATAGCGGGGGGGATGAGCAGTTCTTC. Translation gives CASSLDSGGDEQFF.

Ten or more counts support this clonotype. This chain connects TRBV7-6 to TRBJ2-3; D is ambiguous. CDR1 SGHVS and CDR2 FNYEAQ come from the germline V gene. V was cut by 0 bases and J by 6 bases, with 7 bases left in between. The length of the CDR3 is 13 residues. CDR3 nucleotides: TGTGCCAGCAGCTTAGCCTTGGGGGATACGCAGTATTTT. This codes for CASSLALGDTQYF.

This clonotype was seen a handful of times. The chain uses TRBV7-2 and TRBJ1-4; TRBD1 aligns across 8 bases. After removal of 3 bases from V and 3 bases from J, the junction contained 3 bases not matched to a gene. Germline CDR1 is SGHTA and CDR2 is FQGNSA. The CDR3 length is 15 residues. This CDR3 is CASSFDRGPNEKLFF. The CDR3 DNA reads as TGTGCCAGCAGCTTTGACAGGGGACCTAATGAAAAACTGTTTTTT.

This clonotype came up a few times. The J gene is TRBJ2-1, the V gene TRBV3-1; tentative D call: TRBD1 (6 bases). The CDR3 has 12 amino acids. Germline CDR1 is LGHDT and CDR2 is YNNKEL (reference sequence). V was clipped by 3 bases and J by 15 bases, with 15 bases between them. The CDR3 DNA follows: TGTGCCAGCAGCCATCACCCCGGGACAAGGTTCTTC. Encoded protein: CASSHHPGTRFF.

This clonotype was observed a handful of times. The V gene is TRBV12-3 or TRBV12-4, the J gene TRBJ2-3; D perhaps matches TRBD2 (5 bases). This CDR3 has 16 amino acids. V shed 9 bases and J shed 8 bases, with 27 bases lying between them. The CDR3 sequence is CASTAIPFPRRVTQYF. DNA for the CDR3: TGTGCCAGTACGGCTATACCTTTTCCTCGGCGGGTTACGCAGTATTTT.

In nucleotides, the CDR3 is TGCAGCGTTCTCAAGGGGGTGAACACTGAAGCTTTCTTT. It codes for CSVLKGVNTEAFF. V usage is TRBV29-1 and J usage is TRBJ1-1; possible D gene TRBD1, 6 bases. Trimming shortened V by 5 bases and J by 0 bases, and 10 bases separated the two germline ends. This CDR3 has 13 residues. Looked up from germline, CDR1 is SQVTM and CDR2 is ANQGSEA.

The chain uses TRBV4-2 and TRBJ2-1, with 10 bases identical to TRBD2. The V and J ends lost 6 bases and 7 bases, in that order; junction bases with no gene match: 9. The CDR3 length is 15 residues. Per germline, CDR1 LGHNA and CDR2 YNFKEQ. CDR3 loop: CASSETSGNLNEQFF. The DNA for the CDR3 is TGTGCCAGCAGTGAAACTAGCGGGAATTTGAATGAGCAGTTCTTC.